The T cell receptor (beta chain) described here comes from a study of T cell changes during pregnancy in multiple sclerosis. Sequencing used immunoSEQ multiplex PCR; TCRdb keeps in-frame clones, though not all of them. The data show over 50,000 clones, less than 90% seen once. The ends lost 3 bases at V and 3 bases at J; junction bases unmatched: 3. CDR3 length: 14 residues. Germline V gene sequence: CDR1 SGHRS, CDR2 YFSETQ. The sequences come from CD4+ T cells from peripheral blood mononuclear cells, collected in the third trimester of pregnancy. The V gene is TRBV5-1, the J gene TRBJ2-7; 10 bases map to TRBD1. The source is a female donor with multiple sclerosis, enrolled in a pregnancy study. CDR3 in amino acids: CASSSRDRGYEQYF. CDR3 nucleotides: TGCGCCAGCAGCTCCCGGGACAGGGGCTACGAGCAGTACTTC.